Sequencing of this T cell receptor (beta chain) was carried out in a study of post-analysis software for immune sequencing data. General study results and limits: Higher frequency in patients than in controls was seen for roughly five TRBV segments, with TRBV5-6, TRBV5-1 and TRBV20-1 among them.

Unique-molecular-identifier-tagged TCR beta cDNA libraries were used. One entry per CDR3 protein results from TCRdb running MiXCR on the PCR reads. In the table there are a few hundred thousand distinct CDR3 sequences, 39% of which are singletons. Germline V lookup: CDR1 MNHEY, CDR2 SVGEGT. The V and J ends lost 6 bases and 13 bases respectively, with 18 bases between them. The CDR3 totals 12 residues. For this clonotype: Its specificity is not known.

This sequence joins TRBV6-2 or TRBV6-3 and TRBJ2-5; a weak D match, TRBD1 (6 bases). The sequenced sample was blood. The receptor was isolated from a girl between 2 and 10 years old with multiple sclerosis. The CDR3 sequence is CASSPSYRERYF. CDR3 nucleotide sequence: TGTGCCAGCAGCCCATCCTACAGGGAACGGTACTTC.